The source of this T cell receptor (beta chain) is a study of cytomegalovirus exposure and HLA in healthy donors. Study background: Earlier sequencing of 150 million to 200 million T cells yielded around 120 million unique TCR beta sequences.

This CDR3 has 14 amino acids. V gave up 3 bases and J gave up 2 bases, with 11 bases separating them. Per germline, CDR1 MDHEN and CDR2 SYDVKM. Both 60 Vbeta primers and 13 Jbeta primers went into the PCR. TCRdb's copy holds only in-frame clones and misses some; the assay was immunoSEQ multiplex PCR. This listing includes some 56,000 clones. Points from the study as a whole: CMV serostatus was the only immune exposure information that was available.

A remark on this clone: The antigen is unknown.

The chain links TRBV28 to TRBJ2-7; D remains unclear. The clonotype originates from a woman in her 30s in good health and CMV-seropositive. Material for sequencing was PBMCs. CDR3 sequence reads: CASSLTEKPYEQYF. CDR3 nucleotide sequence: TGTGCCAGCAGTTTGACGGAGAAACCCTACGAGCAGTACTTC.